This T cell receptor (beta chain) originates from a study of T-cell memory formation after mild COVID-19. One entry per CDR3 protein, called by TCRdb with MiXCR from the 5' RACE reads. The sample records over 400,000 distinct CDR3 sequences, less than 25% being singletons. Losses at the gene ends were 3 bases for V and 6 bases for J; bases not matched to a gene: 5. Looked up from germline, CDR1 is SGHRS and CDR2 is YFSETQ. This CDR3 is built from 15 residues. Source material: PBMCs or a T cell subset sorted from them (not recorded which). The TCR was taken from an adult woman who had mild COVID-19 (a few samples of this study predate the infection). Cell type and time point are not known. The gene calls are TRBV5-1 and TRBJ1-4, with 10 bases that match TRBD1. The CDR3 DNA sequence: TGCGCCAGCAGCTCCAAGACAGGGGGCGATGAAAAACTGTTTTTT. Translation gives CASSSKTGGDEKLFF.